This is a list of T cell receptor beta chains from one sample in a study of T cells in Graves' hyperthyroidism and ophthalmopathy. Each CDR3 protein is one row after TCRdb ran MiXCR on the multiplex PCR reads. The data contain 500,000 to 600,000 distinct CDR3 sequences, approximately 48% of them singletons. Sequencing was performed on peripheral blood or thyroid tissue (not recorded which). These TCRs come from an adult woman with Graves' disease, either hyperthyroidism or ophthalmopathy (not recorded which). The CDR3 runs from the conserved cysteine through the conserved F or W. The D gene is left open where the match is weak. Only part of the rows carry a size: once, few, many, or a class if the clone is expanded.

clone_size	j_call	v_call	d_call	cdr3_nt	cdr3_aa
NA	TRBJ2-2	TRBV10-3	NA	TGTGCCATCAGTGAGCAAGGGTTTGGCACCGGGGAGCTGTTTTTT	CAISEQGFGTGELFF
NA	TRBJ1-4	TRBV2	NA	TGTGCCAGCAGGGGACTTACTAATGAAAAACTGTTTTTT	CASRGLTNEKLFF
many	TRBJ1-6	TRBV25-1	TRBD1	TGTGCCAGCAGTGGACAGGGGAATTCACCCCTCCACTTT	CASSGQGNSPLHF
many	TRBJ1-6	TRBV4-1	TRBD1	TGCGCCAGCAGCCAGAAGGACAGGTCTTCGAGTTCACCCCTCCACTTT	CASSQKDRSSSSPLHF
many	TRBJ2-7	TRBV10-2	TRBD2	TGCGCCAGCAGAGGGACTAGCGGGAATGCCGAGCAGTACTTC	CASRGTSGNAEQYF
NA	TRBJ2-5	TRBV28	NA	TGTGCCAGCAGTTTGAACCGCCTGGAGACCCAGTACTTC	CASSLNRLETQYF
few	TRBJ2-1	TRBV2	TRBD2	TGTGCCAGCAGTTTGTGGCAGCGGGAGCTCGGCAATGAGCAGTTCTTC	CASSLWQRELGNEQFF
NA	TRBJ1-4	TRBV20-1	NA	TGCAGTGCCACCGACAGGCGAAGAGAAAAACTGTTTTTT	CSATDRRREKLFF
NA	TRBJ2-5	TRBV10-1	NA	TGCGCCAGCCCCGTGCGGGAGACCCAGTACTTC	CASPVRETQYF
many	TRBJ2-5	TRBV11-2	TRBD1	TGTGCCAGCAGCCCCCCGGGACAGCGGGAGACCCAGTACTTC	CASSPPGQRETQYF
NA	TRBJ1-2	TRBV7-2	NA	TGTGCCAGCAGCGCCGCCGGGGCCCTGGGGGTTGGCTACACCTTC	CASSAAGALGVGYTF
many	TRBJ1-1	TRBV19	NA	TGTGCCAGTATGCCGGAGGGGAGGACTGAAGCTTTCTTT	CASMPEGRTEAFF
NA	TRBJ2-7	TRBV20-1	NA	TGCAGGGGTGGGGGGCGGTTGAGGGAGCAGTACTTC	CRGGGRLREQYF
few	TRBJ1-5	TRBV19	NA	TGTGCCAGTAGTTCGACGAGGTATCAGCCCCAGCATTTT	CASSSTRYQPQHF
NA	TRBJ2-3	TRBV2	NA	TGTGCCAGCAGCCCGGATACAGATACGCAGTATTTT	CASSPDTDTQYF
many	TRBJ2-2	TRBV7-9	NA	TGTGCCAGCAGCTTTTCTAACGGGGAGCTGTTTTTT	CASSFSNGELFF
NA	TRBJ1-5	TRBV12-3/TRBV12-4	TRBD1	TGTGCCAGCGCGGACAGGGCGGATCAGCCCCAGCATTTT	CASADRADQPQHF
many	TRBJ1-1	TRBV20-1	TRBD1	TGCAGTGCTAACCCGGGACAGCTACCTTGGAACACTGAAGCTTTCTTT	CSANPGQLPWNTEAFF
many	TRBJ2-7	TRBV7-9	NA	TGTGCCAGCAGCTTGGGGCAGTACGAGCAGTACTTC	CASSLGQYEQYF
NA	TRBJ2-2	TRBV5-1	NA	TGCGCCAGCACTTCAACTCGGGGCGGGGAGCTGTTTTTT	CASTSTRGGELFF
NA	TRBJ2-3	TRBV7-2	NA	TGTGCCAGCAGCTTACGGGGCGGACAAGCAGATACGCAGTATTTT	CASSLRGGQADTQYF
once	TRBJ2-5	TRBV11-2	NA	TGTGCCAGCACCCGTTCCGGGCAGAGGGCCCAGTACTTC	CASTRSGQRAQYF
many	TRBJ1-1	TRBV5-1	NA	TGCGCCAGCAGCTTGGTGGTGGCGCCGGACACTGAAGCTTTCTTT	CASSLVVAPDTEAFF
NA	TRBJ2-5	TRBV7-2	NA	TGTGCCAGCACCAAGACCCAGTACTTC	CASTKTQYF
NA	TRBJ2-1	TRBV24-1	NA	TGTGCCACCAGTGACACGACAGGAAAGGCATACAATGAGCAGTTCTTC	CATSDTTGKAYNEQFF
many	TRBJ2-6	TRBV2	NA	TGTGCCAGCACTGAGGTCTCTGGGGCCAACGTCCTGACTTTC	CASTEVSGANVLTF
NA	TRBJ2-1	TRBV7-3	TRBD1	TGTGCCAGCAGCTTAGGGGGACAGAACAATGAGCAGTTCTTC	CASSLGGQNNEQFF
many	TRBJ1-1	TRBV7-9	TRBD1	TGTGCCAGCAGATGGACAGGGAGCAGAACTGAAGCTTTCTTT	CASRWTGSRTEAFF
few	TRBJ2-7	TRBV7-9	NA	TGTGCCAGCAGTGCTAGCCGGGAGAGCCTCATGGCCTACGAGCAGTACTTC	CASSASRESLMAYEQYF
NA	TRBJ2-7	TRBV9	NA	TGTGCCAGCAGCGTAGGGACAGCGAACTACGAGCAGTACTTC	CASSVGTANYEQYF
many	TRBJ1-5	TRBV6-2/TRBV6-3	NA	TGTGCCAGCAGTCCCTCGCGGGGGCTGGGCAATCAGCCCCAGCATTTT	CASSPSRGLGNQPQHF
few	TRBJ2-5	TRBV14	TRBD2	TGTGCCAGCAGCGGTGGACTAGCGGGATTCGAGACCCAGTACTTC	CASSGGLAGFETQYF
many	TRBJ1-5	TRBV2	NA	TGTGCCAGCAGTGACGAGGGTAGGCAGCCCCAGCATTTT	CASSDEGRQPQHF
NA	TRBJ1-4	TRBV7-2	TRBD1	TGTGCCAGCAGCTTCTCCGGGACAGGGTATCGAAAACTGTTTTTT	CASSFSGTGYRKLFF
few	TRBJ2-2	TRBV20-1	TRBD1	TGCAGTGCTAGAAGATCGGGACAGGGGCTTCGTAACACCGGGGAGCTGTTTTTT	CSARRSGQGLRNTGELFF
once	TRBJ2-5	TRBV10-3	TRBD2	TGTGCCATCAGTGAGGCCCCGACTAGCGGACAAGAGACCCAGTACTTC	CAISEAPTSGQETQYF
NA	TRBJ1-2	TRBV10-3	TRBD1	TGTGCCACCGGGACAGCCGTCTACTATGGCTACACCTTC	CATGTAVYYGYTF
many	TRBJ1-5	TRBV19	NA	TGTGCCAGTAGTGGCAGTAATCAGCCCCAGCATTTT	CASSGSNQPQHF
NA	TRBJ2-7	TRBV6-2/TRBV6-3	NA	TGTGCCAGCAGTTACGACCGCAAGGTGACTGGCAGCTCCTACGAGCAGTACTTC	CASSYDRKVTGSSYEQYF
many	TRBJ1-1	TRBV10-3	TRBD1	TGTGCCACCCTGACAGGGGCGAACACTGAAGCTTTCTTT	CATLTGANTEAFF
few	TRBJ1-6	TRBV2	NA	TGTGCCAGCAGGCTAGGGCTACCCCTCCACTTT	CASRLGLPLHF
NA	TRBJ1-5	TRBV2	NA	TGTGCCAGCAGCGTAGCCGGGGTATCGAATCAGCCCCAGCATTTT	CASSVAGVSNQPQHF